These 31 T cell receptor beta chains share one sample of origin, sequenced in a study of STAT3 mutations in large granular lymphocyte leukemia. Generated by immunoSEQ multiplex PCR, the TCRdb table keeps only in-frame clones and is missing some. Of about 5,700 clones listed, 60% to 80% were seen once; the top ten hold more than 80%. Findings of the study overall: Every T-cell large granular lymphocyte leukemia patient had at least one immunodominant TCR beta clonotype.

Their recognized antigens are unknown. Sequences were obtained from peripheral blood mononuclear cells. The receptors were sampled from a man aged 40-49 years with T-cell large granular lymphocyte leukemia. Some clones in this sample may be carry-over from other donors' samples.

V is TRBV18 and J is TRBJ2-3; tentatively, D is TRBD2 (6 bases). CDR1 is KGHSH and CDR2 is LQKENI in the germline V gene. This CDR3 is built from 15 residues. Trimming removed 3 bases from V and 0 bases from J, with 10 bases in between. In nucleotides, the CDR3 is TGTGCCAGCTCACCTGTGGGAGGAAGCACAGATACGCAGTATTTT. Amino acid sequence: CASSPVGGSTDTQYF.

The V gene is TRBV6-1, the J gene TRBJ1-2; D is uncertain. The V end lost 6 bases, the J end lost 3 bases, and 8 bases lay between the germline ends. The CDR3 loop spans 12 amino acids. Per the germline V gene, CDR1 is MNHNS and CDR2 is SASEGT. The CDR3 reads CASSPGDYGYTF. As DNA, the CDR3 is TGTGCCAGCAGCCCGGGAGACTATGGCTACACCTTC.

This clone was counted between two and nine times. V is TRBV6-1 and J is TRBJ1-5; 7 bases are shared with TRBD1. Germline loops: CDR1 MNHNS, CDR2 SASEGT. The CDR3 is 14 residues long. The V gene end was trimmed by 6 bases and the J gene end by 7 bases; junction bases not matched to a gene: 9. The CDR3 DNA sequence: TGTGCCAGCAGCCGAACAGGGGATGGACAGCCCCAGCATTTT. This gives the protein CASSRTGDGQPQHF.

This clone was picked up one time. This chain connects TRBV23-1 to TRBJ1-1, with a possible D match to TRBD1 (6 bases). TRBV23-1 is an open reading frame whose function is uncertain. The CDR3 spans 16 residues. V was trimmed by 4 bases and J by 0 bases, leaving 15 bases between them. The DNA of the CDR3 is TGCGCCAGCAGTCGACAACAGGGTACCATGAACACTGAAGCTTTCTTT. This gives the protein CASSRQQGTMNTEAFF.

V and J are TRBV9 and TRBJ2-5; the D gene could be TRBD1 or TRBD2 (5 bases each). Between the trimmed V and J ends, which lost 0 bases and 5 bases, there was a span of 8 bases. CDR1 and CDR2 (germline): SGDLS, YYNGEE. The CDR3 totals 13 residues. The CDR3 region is CASSVGGYETQYF. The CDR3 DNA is TGTGCCAGCAGCGTAGGGGGGTACGAGACCCAGTACTTC. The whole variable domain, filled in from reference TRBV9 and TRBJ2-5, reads DSGVTQTPKHLITATGQRVTLRCSPRSGDLSVYWYQQSLDQGLQFLIQYYNGEERAKGNILERFSAQQFPDLHSELNLSSLELGDSALYFCASSVGGYETQYFGPGTRLLVL.

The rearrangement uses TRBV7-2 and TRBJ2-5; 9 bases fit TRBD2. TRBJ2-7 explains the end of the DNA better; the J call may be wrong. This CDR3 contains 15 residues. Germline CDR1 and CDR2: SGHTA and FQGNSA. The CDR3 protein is CASSPGGAGGYEQYF. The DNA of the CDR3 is TGTGCCAGCAGCCCGGGGGGAGCGGGGGGCTACGAGCAGTACTTC.

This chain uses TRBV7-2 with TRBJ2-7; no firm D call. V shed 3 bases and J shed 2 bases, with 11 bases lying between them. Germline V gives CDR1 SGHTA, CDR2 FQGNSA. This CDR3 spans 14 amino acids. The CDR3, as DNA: TGTGCCAGCAGCTTTTCCGCGATTGCCTACGAGCAGTACTTC. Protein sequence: CASSFSAIAYEQYF.

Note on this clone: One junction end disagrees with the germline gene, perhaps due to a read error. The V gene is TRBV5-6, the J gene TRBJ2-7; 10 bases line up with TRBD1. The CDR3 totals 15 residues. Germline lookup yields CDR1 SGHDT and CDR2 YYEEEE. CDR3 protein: CATSRGTGDSYEQYF. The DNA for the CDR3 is TGTGCCACCAGCAGGGGGACAGGGGATTCCTACGAGCAGTACTTC.

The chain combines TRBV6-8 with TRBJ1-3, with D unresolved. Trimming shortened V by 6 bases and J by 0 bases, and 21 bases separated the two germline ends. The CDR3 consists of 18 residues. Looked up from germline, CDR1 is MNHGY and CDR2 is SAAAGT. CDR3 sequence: CASSHRPWVLNSGNTIYF. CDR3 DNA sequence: TGTGCCAGCAGCCACCGACCCTGGGTGCTTAACTCTGGAAACACCATATATTTT.

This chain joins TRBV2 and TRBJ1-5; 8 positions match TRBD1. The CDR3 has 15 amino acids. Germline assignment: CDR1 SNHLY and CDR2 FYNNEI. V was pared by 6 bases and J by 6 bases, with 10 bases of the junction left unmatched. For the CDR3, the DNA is TGTGCCAGCAGCAAAGAGACAGGGGCGACTCAGCCCCAGCATTTT. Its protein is CASSKETGATQPQHF.

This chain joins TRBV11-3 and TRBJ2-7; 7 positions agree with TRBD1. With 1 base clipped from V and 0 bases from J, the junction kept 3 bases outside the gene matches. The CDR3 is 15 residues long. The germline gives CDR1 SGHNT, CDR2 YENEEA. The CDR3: CASSLGAGGSYEQYF. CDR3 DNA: TGTGCCAGCAGCTTAGGGGCAGGGGGCTCCTACGAGCAGTACTTC.

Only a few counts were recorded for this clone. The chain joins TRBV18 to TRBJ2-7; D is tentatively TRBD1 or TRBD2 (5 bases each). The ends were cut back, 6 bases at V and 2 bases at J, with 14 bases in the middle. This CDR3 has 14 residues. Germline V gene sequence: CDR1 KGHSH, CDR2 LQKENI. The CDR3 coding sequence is TGTGCCAGCTCTCCATCGAGGGGCGCCTACGAGCAGTACTTC. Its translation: CASSPSRGAYEQYF.

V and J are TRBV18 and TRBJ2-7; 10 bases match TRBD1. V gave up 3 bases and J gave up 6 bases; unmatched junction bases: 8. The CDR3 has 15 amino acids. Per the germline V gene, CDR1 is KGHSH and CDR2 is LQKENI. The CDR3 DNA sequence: TGTGCCAGCTCACCCGGAGCGACAGGGGGCTCCGAGCAGTACTTC. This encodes CASSPGATGGSEQYF. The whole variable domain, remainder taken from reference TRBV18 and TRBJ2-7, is NAGVMQNPRHLVRRRGQEARLRCSPMKGHSHVYWYRQLPEEGLKFMVYLQKENIIDESGMPKERFSAEFPKEGPSILRIQQVVRGDSAAYFCASSPGATGGSEQYFGPGTRLTVT.

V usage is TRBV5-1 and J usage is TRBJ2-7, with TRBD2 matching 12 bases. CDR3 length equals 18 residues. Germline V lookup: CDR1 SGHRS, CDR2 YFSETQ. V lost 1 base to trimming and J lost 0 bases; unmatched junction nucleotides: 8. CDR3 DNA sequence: TGCGCCAGCAGCTTGAAGTCTAGCGGGAGGGCAAGCTCCTACGAGCAGTACTTC. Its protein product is CASSLKSSGRASSYEQYF.

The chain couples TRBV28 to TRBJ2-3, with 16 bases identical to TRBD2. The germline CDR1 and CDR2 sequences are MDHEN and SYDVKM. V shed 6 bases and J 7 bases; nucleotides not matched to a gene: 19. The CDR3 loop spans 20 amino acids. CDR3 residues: CASSRSGTSGRAWVEYTQYF. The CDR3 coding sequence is TGTGCCAGCAGCCGGTCCGGGACTAGCGGGAGGGCCTGGGTGGAATATACGCAGTATTTT. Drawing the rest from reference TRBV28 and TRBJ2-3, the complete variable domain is DVKVTQSSRYLVKRTGEKVFLECVQDMDHENMFWYRQDPGLGLRLIYFSYDVKMKEKGDIPEGYSVSREKKERFSLILESASTNQTSMYLCASSRSGTSGRAWVEYTQYFGPGTRLTVL.

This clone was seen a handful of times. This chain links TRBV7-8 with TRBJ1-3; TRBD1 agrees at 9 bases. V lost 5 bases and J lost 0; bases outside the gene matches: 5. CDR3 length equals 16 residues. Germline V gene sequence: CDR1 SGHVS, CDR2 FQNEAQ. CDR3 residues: CASSKTGGGSGNTIYF. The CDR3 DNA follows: TGTGCCAGCAGCAAAACAGGGGGCGGCTCTGGAAACACCATATATTTT.

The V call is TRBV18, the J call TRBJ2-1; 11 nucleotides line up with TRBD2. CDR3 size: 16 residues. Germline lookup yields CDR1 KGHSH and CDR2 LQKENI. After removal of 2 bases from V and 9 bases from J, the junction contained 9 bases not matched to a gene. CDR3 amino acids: CASSPIAGGPSSEQFF. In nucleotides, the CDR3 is TGTGCCAGCTCACCAATAGCGGGAGGGCCTAGCAGTGAGCAGTTCTTC.

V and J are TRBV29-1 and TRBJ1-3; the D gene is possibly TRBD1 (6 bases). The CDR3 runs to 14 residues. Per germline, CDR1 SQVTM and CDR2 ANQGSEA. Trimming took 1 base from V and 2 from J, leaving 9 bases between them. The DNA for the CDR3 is TGCAGCGTTGAAGGGTGGGGGCCTGGAAACACCATATATTTT. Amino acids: CSVEGWGPGNTIYF.

The CDR3 spells CASSLRASSYNEQFF. The CDR3 DNA sequence: TGCGCCAGCAGCCTTCGCGCCAGCTCCTACAATGAGCAGTTCTTC. The J gene is TRBJ2-1, the V gene TRBV10-2; no clear D. Germline lookup yields CDR1 WSHSY and CDR2 SAAADI. The CDR3 has 15 amino acids. The V end was cut by 6 bases, the J end by 0 bases, with 12 bases between.

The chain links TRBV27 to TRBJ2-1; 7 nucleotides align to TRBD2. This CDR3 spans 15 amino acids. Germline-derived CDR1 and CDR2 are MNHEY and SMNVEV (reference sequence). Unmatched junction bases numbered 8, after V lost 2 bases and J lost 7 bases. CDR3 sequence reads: CASSLGGRGGNEQFF. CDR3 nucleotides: TGTGCCAGCAGTTTAGGAGGGAGGGGCGGGAATGAGCAGTTCTTC.

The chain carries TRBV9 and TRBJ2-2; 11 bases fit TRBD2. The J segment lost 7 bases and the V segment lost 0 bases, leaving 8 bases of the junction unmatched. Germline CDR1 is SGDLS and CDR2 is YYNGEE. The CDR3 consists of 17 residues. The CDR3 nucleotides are TGTGCCAGCAGCGTAGGGGCTAGCGGGAGGTTCATCGGGGAGCTGTTTTTT. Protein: CASSVGASGRFIGELFF.

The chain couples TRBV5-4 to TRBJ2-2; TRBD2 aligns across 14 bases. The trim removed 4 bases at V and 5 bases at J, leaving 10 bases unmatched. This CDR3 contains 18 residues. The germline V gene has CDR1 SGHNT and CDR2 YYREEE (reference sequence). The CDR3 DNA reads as TGTGCCAGCAGCCAGCCGGGACTAGCGGGAGTAAGGACCGGGGAGCTGTTTTTT. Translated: CASSQPGLAGVRTGELFF. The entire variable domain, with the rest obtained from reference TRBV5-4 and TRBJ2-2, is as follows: ETGVTQSPTHLIKTRGQQVTLRCSSQSGHNTVSWYQQALGQGPQFIFQYYREEENGRGNFPPRFSGLQFPNYSSELNVNALELDDSALYLCASSQPGLAGVRTGELFFGEGSRLTVL.

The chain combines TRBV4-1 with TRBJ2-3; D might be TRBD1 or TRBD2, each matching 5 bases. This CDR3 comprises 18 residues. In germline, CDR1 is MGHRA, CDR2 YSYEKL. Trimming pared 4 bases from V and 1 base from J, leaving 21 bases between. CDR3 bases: TGCGCCAGCAGCCTGGGGATTACTTGGGGGAGCGGCACAGATACGCAGTATTTT. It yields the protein CASSLGITWGSGTDTQYF.

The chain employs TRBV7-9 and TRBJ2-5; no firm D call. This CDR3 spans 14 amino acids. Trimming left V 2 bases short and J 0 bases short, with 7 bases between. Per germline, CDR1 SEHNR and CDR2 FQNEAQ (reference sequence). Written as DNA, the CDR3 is TGTGCCAGCAGCTTATACGCCGACCAAGAGACCCAGTACTTC. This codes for CASSLYADQETQYF.

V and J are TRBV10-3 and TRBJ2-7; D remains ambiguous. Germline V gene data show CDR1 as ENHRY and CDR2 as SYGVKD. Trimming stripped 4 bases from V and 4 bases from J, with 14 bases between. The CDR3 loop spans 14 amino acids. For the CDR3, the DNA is TGTGCCATCAGTGGCGGCAGCTTACTTTACGAGCAGTACTTC. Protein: CAISGGSLLYEQYF.

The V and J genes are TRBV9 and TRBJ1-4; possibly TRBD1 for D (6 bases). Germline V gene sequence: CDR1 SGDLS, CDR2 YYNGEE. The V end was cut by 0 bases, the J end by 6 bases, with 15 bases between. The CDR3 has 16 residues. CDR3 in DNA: TGTGCCAGCAGCGTAGCCCCAACAGGGATGGATGAAAAACTGTTTTTT. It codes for CASSVAPTGMDEKLFF.

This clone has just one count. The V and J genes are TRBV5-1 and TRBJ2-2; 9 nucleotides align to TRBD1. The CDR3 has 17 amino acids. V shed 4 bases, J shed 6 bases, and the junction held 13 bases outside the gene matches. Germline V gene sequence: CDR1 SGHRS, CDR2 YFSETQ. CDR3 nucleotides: TGCGCCAGCAGCCTCAGAAGTCCCGGGACAGGGTCCGGGGAGCTGTTTTTT. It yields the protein CASSLRSPGTGSGELFF.

The CDR3 is CASSLSPGTEAFF. The CDR3 DNA is TGTGCCAGCAGCTTAAGTCCAGGAACTGAAGCTTTCTTT. This chain links TRBV7-3 with TRBJ1-1; no clear D. CDR1 SGHTA and CDR2 FQGTGA come from the germline V gene. Deletions cut 1 base from V and 5 bases from J, with 8 bases between. This CDR3 comprises 13 residues.

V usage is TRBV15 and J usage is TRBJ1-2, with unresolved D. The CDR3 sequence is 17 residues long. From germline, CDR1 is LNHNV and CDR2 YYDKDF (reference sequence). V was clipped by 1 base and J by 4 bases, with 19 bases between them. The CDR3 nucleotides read TGTGCCACCAGCAGAGGATTGTTTTCTCGGTCCACCTATGGCTACACCTTC. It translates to CATSRGLFSRSTYGYTF.

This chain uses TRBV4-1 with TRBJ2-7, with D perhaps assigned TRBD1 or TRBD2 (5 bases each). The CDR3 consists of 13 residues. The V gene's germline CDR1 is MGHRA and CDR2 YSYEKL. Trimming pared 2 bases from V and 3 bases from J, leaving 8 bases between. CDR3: CASSQRDDYEQYF. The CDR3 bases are TGCGCCAGCAGCCAAAGGGACGACTACGAGCAGTACTTC.

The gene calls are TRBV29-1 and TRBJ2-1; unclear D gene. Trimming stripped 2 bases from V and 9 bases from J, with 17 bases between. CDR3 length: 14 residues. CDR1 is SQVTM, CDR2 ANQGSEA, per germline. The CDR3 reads CSVEYGSGSSEQFF. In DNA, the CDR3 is TGCAGCGTTGAATATGGTTCTGGTAGTTCTGAGCAGTTCTTC.